Below are 26 T cell receptor beta chains sequenced from a single sample in a study of identical twins. In TCRdb, the 5' RACE reads were re-called with MiXCR into one record per CDR3 protein. The repertoire holds roughly 1.6 million distinct CDR3 sequences, about 31% seen once, with about 0.3% in the top ten. The material sequenced was cord blood. The receptors come from a newborn girl in good health.

This sequence joins TRBV12-3 or TRBV12-4 and TRBJ2-3; 12 nucleotides align to TRBD2. Trimming cost V 3 bases and J 4 bases; bases outside gene matches: 8. This CDR3 contains 17 residues. The CDR3 loop is CASSLLAGGPSADTQYF. The CDR3 coding sequence is TGTGCCAGCAGTTTGCTAGCGGGGGGGCCCTCGGCAGATACGCAGTATTTT.

This chain uses TRBV12-3 or TRBV12-4 with TRBJ1-4, with no clear D. The CDR3 extends over 13 amino acids. The V end was cut by 2 bases, the J end by 7 bases, with 8 bases between. DNA of the CDR3: TGTGCCAGCAGTTTAAACGGTCTTGAAAAACTGTTTTTT. This gives the protein CASSLNGLEKLFF.

This chain connects TRBV20-1 to TRBJ2-1, with 10 nucleotides matching TRBD1. V lost 6 bases to trimming and J lost 4 bases; unmatched junction nucleotides: 6. Germline CDR1 and CDR2: DFQATT and SNEGSKA (reference sequence). This CDR3 has 14 amino acids. The CDR3 DNA follows: TGCAGTGCCCTGGGACAGGGGATTTACAATGAGCAGTTCTTC. This sequence encodes CSALGQGIYNEQFF.

In this sample, this clonotype turned up a few times. J is TRBJ1-1 and V is TRBV6-8, with D possibly being TRBD1 (6 bases). Germline V lookup: CDR1 MNHGY, CDR2 SAAAGT. The CDR3 has 14 residues. The germline V and J ends were trimmed by 0 bases and 7 bases, with 12 bases remaining between them. The chain's CDR3 is CASSYSTGAGEAFF. CDR3 sequence (DNA): TGTGCCAGCAGTTACTCGACGGGGGCTGGTGAAGCTTTCTTT.

This clonotype was counted a few times. The chain combines TRBV14 with TRBJ1-1, with D unclear. CDR3 length equals 15 residues. Looked up from germline, CDR1 is SGHDN and CDR2 is FVKESK. Trimming removed 4 bases from V and 0 bases from J, with 12 bases in between. The CDR3 reads CASSLGYQLNTEAFF. DNA of the CDR3: TGTGCCAGCAGCCTTGGTTACCAGTTGAACACTGAAGCTTTCTTT.

The chain combines TRBV4-1 with TRBJ2-4; D not resolved. V dropped 1 base and J dropped 0 bases, with 7 bases sitting between them. CDR3 size: 15 residues. Looked up from germline, CDR1 is MGHRA and CDR2 is YSYEKL. CDR3: CASSQGVLAKNIQYF. The CDR3 nucleotides are TGCGCCAGCAGCCAAGGCGTGCTAGCCAAAAACATTCAGTACTTC.

The chain recombines TRBV20-1 with TRBJ2-4; TRBD1 aligns across 8 bases. Near its end, the DNA agrees better with TRBJ2-7, so the J call may be wrong. Germline V gene sequence: CDR1 DFQATT, CDR2 SNEGSKA (reference sequence). The CDR3 covers 15 residues. The CDR3 DNA is TGCAGTGCTACAACAGGGGGTATTCTCTCCTACGAGCAGTACTTC. This translates into CSATTGGILSYEQYF.

V gene TRBV6-6 combines with J gene TRBJ1-1; no firm D call. The CDR3 is 15 amino acids. V dropped 5 bases and J dropped 1 base, with 14 bases sitting between them. Germline V CDR1 and CDR2: MNHNY, SVGAGI (reference sequence). The CDR3 DNA reads TGTGCCAGCAGTCCCCCGGACGTGTCGAACACTGAAGCTTTCTTT. The encoded protein is CASSPPDVSNTEAFF.

The chain is built from TRBV12-3 or TRBV12-4 and TRBJ2-6, with D possibly TRBD2 on 6 matching bases. V was shortened by 1 base and J by 2 bases, with 9 bases between the two germline ends. The CDR3 is made up of 16 amino acids. The CDR3: CASSLGAGAGANVLTF. CDR3 in DNA: TGTGCCAGCAGTTTAGGAGCGGGTGCTGGGGCCAACGTCCTGACTTTC.

The rearrangement links TRBV20-1 to TRBJ1-3, with D uncertain. V was clipped by 0 bases and J by 4 bases, with 10 bases between them. The CDR3 extends over 14 amino acids. CDR1 and CDR2 (germline): DFQATT, SNEGSKA (reference sequence). The DNA for the CDR3 is TGCAGTGCTAGAGATCGCACGGGCGGAAACACCATATATTTT. This codes for CSARDRTGGNTIYF.

The chain recombines TRBV20-1 with TRBJ2-3; 9 nucleotides line up with TRBD2. This CDR3 comprises 16 residues. Germline trimming cut 2 bases from V and 6 bases from J; bases unmatched to any gene: 12. Germline V gene data show CDR1 as DFQATT and CDR2 as SNEGSKA (reference sequence). In DNA, the CDR3 is TGCAGTGCTAGATCCCGATGGCGGGGGGGCCCGGATACGCAGTATTTT. Protein product: CSARSRWRGGPDTQYF.

The CDR3 region has the DNA TGCGCCAGCAGCTTGTTGGTAGGGTTAGCTAACTATGGCTACACCTTC. Protein: CASSLLVGLANYGYTF. The rearrangement uses TRBV5-1 and TRBJ1-2; no reliable D call. The ends were cut back, 1 base at V and 0 bases at J, with 13 bases in the middle. The CDR3 spans 16 residues. CDR1 and CDR2 from the germline V gene are SGHRS and YFSETQ.

The chain joins TRBV6-1 to TRBJ1-2, with D maybe TRBD1 (5 bases). The CDR3 covers 11 residues. Trimming removed 4 bases at V and 12 bases at J, with 12 bases between. Per the germline V gene, CDR1 is MNHNS and CDR2 is SASEGT. CDR3 DNA: TGTGCCAGCAGTGTAAGGGGCGGCCACACCTTC. Amino acids: CASSVRGGHTF.

V usage is TRBV2 and J usage is TRBJ2-7; D assignment may be TRBD1 or TRBD2 (5 bases each). Germline V gene data show CDR1 as SNHLY and CDR2 as FYNNEI. Trimming took off 4 bases at V and 7 bases at J, with 23 bases between the two ends. The CDR3 has 16 residues. The CDR3 here is CASSARGTLGYNEQYF. CDR3 bases: TGTGCCAGCAGTGCGCGAGGGACCCTCGGGTACAATGAGCAGTACTTC.

The genes are TRBV3-1 and TRBJ2-5, with TRBD2 matching over 12 bases. Unmatched junction bases numbered 7, after V lost 2 bases and J lost 3 bases. The CDR3 totals 17 residues. Germline V gene data show CDR1 as LGHDT and CDR2 as YNNKEL (reference sequence). The CDR3 sequence is CASSQLAGGPTEETQYF. The CDR3, as DNA: TGTGCCAGCAGCCAACTAGCGGGAGGGCCGACTGAAGAGACCCAGTACTTC.

CDR3 amino acids: CATALQQPSYNSPLHF. CDR3 DNA sequence: TGTGCCACCGCGCTTCAACAGCCCTCCTATAATTCACCCCTCCACTTT. The V call is TRBV27, the J call TRBJ1-6; D call uncertain. V gave up 10 bases and J gave up 0 bases, with 16 bases separating them. Germline CDR1 and CDR2: MNHEY and SMNVEV (reference sequence). The CDR3 runs to 16 residues.

The rearrangement joins TRBV4-2 to TRBJ2-3; D remains ambiguous. Trimming removed 2 bases from V and 6 bases from J, with 15 bases in between. CDR1 and CDR2 (germline): LGHNA, YNFKEQ. CDR3 length equals 15 residues. This chain's CDR3 is CASSQNTEVGDTQYF. The DNA of the CDR3 is TGTGCCAGCAGCCAAAACACAGAGGTGGGGGATACGCAGTATTTT.

This clonotype has a handful of counts. The chain couples TRBV7-9 to TRBJ1-5, with 7 bases aligning to TRBD1. This CDR3 has 13 residues. Germline CDR1 reads SEHNR; CDR2 reads FQNEAQ (reference sequence). V lost 5 bases and J lost 6; bases outside the gene matches: 4. As DNA, the CDR3 is TGTGCCAGCAGCCCACAGGGGATTCAGCCCCAGCATTTT. As protein: CASSPQGIQPQHF.

The rearrangement uses TRBV11-2 and TRBJ2-1, with a tentative D call TRBD2 (6 bases). The germline CDR1 and CDR2 sequences are SGHAT and FQNNGV. The CDR3 runs to 16 residues. The V gene lost 0 bases and the J gene lost 3 bases, with 12 bases spanning the gap. This CDR3 is CASSLDGRLDYNEQFF. The CDR3 nucleotides read TGTGCCAGCAGCTTAGATGGGAGACTAGACTACAATGAGCAGTTCTTC.

The chain combines TRBV4-1 with TRBJ2-4; 7 bases fit TRBD1. The end of the DNA aligns better with TRBJ2-7, so the J call may be wrong. From germline, CDR1 is MGHRA and CDR2 YSYEKL. The CDR3 runs to 15 residues. The CDR3 region is CASSQVDRAVNEQYF. Here the CDR3 DNA reads TGCGCCAGCAGCCAAGTCGACAGGGCTGTTAACGAGCAGTACTTC.

V usage is TRBV4-1 and J usage is TRBJ2-7, with TRBD2 identical over 7 bases. Per the germline V gene, CDR1 is MGHRA and CDR2 is YSYEKL. The ends lost 1 base at V and 2 bases at J; junction bases unmatched: 8. This CDR3 is built from 16 residues. This CDR3 is CASSQADGLVAYEQYF. The CDR3 region has the DNA TGCGCCAGCAGCCAAGCAGACGGACTAGTAGCCTACGAGCAGTACTTC.

Only a few counts were recorded for this clonotype. V gene TRBV20-1 combines with J gene TRBJ1-6; D perhaps matches TRBD1 (6 bases). The V gene lost 6 bases and the J gene lost 5 bases, with 11 bases spanning the gap. The CDR3 is 13 residues long. In germline, CDR1 is DFQATT, CDR2 SNEGSKA (reference sequence). CDR3 region: CSAVGQHNSPLHF. The DNA for the CDR3 is TGCAGTGCCGTTGGACAGCATAATTCACCCCTCCACTTT.

This sequence joins TRBV2 and TRBJ2-5; D remains unclear. The DNA end is a closer match to TRBJ2-1, so the J assignment may be wrong. The CDR3 is made up of 13 amino acids. Per the germline V gene, CDR1 is SNHLY and CDR2 is FYNNEI. The chain's CDR3 is CASRVAEQETQFF. In nucleotides, the CDR3 is TGTGCCAGCAGGGTGGCGGAACAAGAGACCCAGTTCTTC.

This clonotype has only a few counts. V is TRBV20-1 and J is TRBJ1-1; D remains unclear. V was pared by 0 bases and J by 6 bases, with 8 bases between. Germline lookup yields CDR1 DFQATT and CDR2 SNEGSKA (reference sequence). The CDR3 runs to 12 residues. As DNA, the CDR3 is TGCAGTGCTAGAGAGGGCCAGGCTGAAGCTTTCTTT. Translation: CSAREGQAEAFF.

The V call is TRBV20-1, the J call TRBJ2-3; 7 bases are shared with TRBD1. There are 14 residues in the CDR3. The junction had 8 bases not matched to a gene; V was cut back by 6 bases and J by 2 bases. Germline V gene lookup returns CDR1 DFQATT and CDR2 SNEGSKA (reference sequence). The CDR3: CSAHRGPLTDTQYF. The CDR3 region has the DNA TGCAGTGCCCATAGGGGGCCTCTCACAGATACGCAGTATTTT.

The V call is TRBV28, the J call TRBJ1-1, with D perhaps TRBD1 (5 bases). The CDR3 is 14 amino acids. Germline CDR1 reads MDHEN; CDR2 reads SYDVKM. Between the trimmed V and J ends, which lost 5 bases and 4 bases, there was a span of 14 bases. The CDR3 DNA sequence: TGTGCCAGCAGTACCAACGGGGGGGGCACTGAAGCTTTCTTT. Its translation: CASSTNGGGTEAFF. Full variable domain (remainder filled in from reference TRBV28 and TRBJ1-1): DVKVTQSSRYLVKRTGEKVFLECVQDMDHENMFWYRQDPGLGLRLIYFSYDVKMKEKGDIPEGYSVSREKKERFSLILESASTNQTSMYLCASSTNGGGTEAFFGQGTRLTVV.